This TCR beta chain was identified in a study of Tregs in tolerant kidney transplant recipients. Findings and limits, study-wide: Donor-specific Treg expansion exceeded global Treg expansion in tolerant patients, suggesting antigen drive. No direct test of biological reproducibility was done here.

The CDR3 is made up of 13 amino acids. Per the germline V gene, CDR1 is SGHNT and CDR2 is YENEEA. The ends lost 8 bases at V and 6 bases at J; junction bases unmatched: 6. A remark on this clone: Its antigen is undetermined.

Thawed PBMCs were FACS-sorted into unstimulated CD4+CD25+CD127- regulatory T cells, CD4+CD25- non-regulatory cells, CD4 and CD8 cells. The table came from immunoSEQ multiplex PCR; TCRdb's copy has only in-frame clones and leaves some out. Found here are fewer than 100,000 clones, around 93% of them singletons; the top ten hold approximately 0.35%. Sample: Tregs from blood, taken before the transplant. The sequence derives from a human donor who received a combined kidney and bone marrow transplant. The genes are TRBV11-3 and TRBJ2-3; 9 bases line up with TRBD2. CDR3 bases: TGTGCCAGCGGGATAGCGGGGGTGGATACGCAGTATTTT. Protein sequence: CASGIAGVDTQYF.